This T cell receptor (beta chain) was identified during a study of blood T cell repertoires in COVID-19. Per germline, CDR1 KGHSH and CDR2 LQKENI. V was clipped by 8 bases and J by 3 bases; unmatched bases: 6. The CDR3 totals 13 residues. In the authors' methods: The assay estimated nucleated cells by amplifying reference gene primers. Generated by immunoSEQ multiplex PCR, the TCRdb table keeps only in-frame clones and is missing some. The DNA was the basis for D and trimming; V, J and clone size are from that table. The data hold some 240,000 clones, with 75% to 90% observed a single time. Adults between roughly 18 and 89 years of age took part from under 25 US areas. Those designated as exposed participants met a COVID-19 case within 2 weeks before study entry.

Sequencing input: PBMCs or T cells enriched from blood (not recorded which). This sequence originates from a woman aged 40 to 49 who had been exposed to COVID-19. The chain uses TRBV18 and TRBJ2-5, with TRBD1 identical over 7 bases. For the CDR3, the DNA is TGTGCCAGCCGCCGACAGGGTAAAGAGACCCAGTACTTC. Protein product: CASRRQGKETQYF.